Shown below are 21 T cell receptor beta chains from a single sample sequenced in a study of T cell responses to AZD1222 COVID-19 vaccine. Some clones are missing from TCRdb's copy, which holds only in-frame ones; the method was immunoSEQ multiplex PCR. The repertoire holds 150,000 to 200,000 clones, under 95% seen once, with approximately 1.5% in the top ten. This specimen consisted of peripheral blood, obtained on day 0 of AZD1222 vaccination. The receptors derive from an adult in good health.

The V call is TRBV27, the J call TRBJ1-1; tentatively, D is TRBD1 (5 bases). V was trimmed by 1 base and J by 4 bases, leaving 7 bases between them. The CDR3 runs 13 residues. Germline values: CDR1 MNHEY, CDR2 SMNVEV (reference sequence). The CDR3 region is CASSLLGTTEAFF. In DNA form, the CDR3 reads TGTGCCAGCAGTTTATTGGGGACCACTGAAGCTTTCTTT.

This chain joins TRBV4-2 and TRBJ1-5, with a tentative D call TRBD1 (5 bases). This CDR3 spans 15 amino acids. The V gene's germline CDR1 is LGHNA and CDR2 YNFKEQ. The V end lost 0 bases, the J end lost 7 bases, and 13 bases lay between the germline ends. The CDR3 region is CASSQERGAGQPQHF. Written as DNA, the CDR3 is TGTGCCAGCAGCCAAGAAAGGGGCGCGGGGCAGCCCCAGCATTTT.

The chain employs TRBV6-5 and TRBJ2-7; 8 positions match TRBD2. The CDR3 consists of 15 residues. V shed 7 bases and J 6 bases; nucleotides not matched to a gene: 14. Germline V lookup: CDR1 MNHEY, CDR2 SVGAGI. CDR3 DNA sequence: TGTGCCAGCACCTCGGGGAGCGGGAGTTATTTCGAGCAGTACTTC. It encodes CASTSGSGSYFEQYF.

This clone was observed a single time. The chain joins TRBV7-2 to TRBJ2-5; the D is unclear. With 6 bases removed from V and 1 base from J, the gap between germline ends came to 6 bases. CDR1 and CDR2 from the germline V gene are SGHTA and FQGNSA. The CDR3 spans 12 residues. CDR3 coding DNA: TGTGCCAGCAGTCGAGGCCAAGAGACCCAGTACTTC. Translation: CASSRGQETQYF.

The chain employs TRBV28 and TRBJ1-3; possible D gene TRBD1, 5 bases. The CDR3 has 16 residues. From germline, CDR1 is MDHEN and CDR2 SYDVKM. V was cut by 6 bases and J by 1 base, with 16 bases left in between. The CDR3 DNA reads TGTGCCAGCAGCCGCGCGGGACCGACTTCTGGAAACACCATATATTTT. It specifies CASSRAGPTSGNTIYF. The full variable domain, in which reference TRBV28 and TRBJ1-3 provide the parts outside the CDR3, is DVKVTQSSRYLVKRTGEKVFLECVQDMDHENMFWYRQDPGLGLRLIYFSYDVKMKEKGDIPEGYSVSREKKERFSLILESASTNQTSMYLCASSRAGPTSGNTIYFGEGSWLTVV.

This chain connects TRBV28 to TRBJ1-6, with TRBD1 identical over 9 bases. This CDR3 has 17 residues. Per germline, CDR1 MDHEN and CDR2 SYDVKM. With V trimmed by 4 bases and J by 9 bases, 13 bases remained unmatched. In DNA form, the CDR3 reads TGTGCCAGCAGTTCCCCTTCCTCGACAGGGGGTTTTTCACCCCTCCACTTT. Translated: CASSSPSSTGGFSPLHF.

This chain uses TRBV7-9 with TRBJ1-5; 7 bases align to TRBD1. The CDR3 loop spans 14 amino acids. V lost 5 bases, J lost 7 bases, and 8 bases stayed unmatched. CDR1 SEHNR and CDR2 FQNEAQ come from the germline V gene (reference sequence). CDR3 bases: TGTGCCAGCAGCCCAAGGGGGCCGGGGCAGCCCCAGCATTTT. Translation: CASSPRGPGQPQHF.

J is TRBJ2-7 and V is TRBV15; D possibly corresponds to TRBD1 (6 bases). The ends were cut back, 0 bases at V and 0 bases at J, with 15 bases in the middle. The CDR3 is made up of 17 amino acids. Germline V gives CDR1 LNHNV, CDR2 YYDKDF (reference sequence). This chain's CDR3 is CATSRDDRGSYSYEQYF. The CDR3 nucleotides are TGTGCCACCAGCAGAGATGATAGGGGGTCCTACTCCTACGAGCAGTACTTC.

V is TRBV5-5 and J is TRBJ1-1; D gene unclear. With 0 bases removed from V and 2 bases from J, the gap between germline ends came to 11 bases. Germline-derived CDR1 and CDR2 are SGHKS and YYEKEE (reference sequence). CDR3 length equals 15 residues. The chain's CDR3 is CASSLDTLGNTEAFF. In DNA form, the CDR3 reads TGTGCCAGCAGCTTGGATACCCTTGGAAACACTGAAGCTTTCTTT.

This sequence joins TRBV3-1 (or the pseudogene TRBV3-2) and TRBJ1-1; no firm D call. Trimming cost V 5 bases and J 5 bases, with 9 bases left between them. From germline, CDR1 is LGHDT and CDR2 YNNKEL (reference sequence). There are 12 residues in the CDR3. CDR3 amino acids: CASSLRGTEAFF. The CDR3 DNA reads TGTGCCAGCAGCTTACGGGGAACTGAAGCTTTCTTT.

This rearrangement joins TRBV7-2 to TRBJ2-7, with D unresolved. The CDR3 has 15 residues. Germline V CDR1 and CDR2: SGHTA, FQGNSA. Trimming took off 1 base at V and 6 bases at J, with 16 bases between the two ends. CDR3 in amino acids: CASSLGPAVVAEQYF. For the CDR3, the DNA is TGTGCCAGCAGCTTAGGCCCCGCCGTGGTAGCCGAGCAGTACTTC.

The chain recombines TRBV30 with TRBJ1-5; TRBD1 aligns across 7 bases. With V trimmed by 1 base and J by 7 bases, 7 bases remained unmatched. This CDR3 region has 14 residues. Germline V gives CDR1 GTSNPN, CDR2 SVGIG (reference sequence). Written as DNA, the CDR3 is TGTGCCTGGAGTGGAGGACAGGTTAACCAGCCCCAGCATTTT. Its translation is CAWSGGQVNQPQHF.

The chain combines TRBV29-1 with TRBJ2-5; possible D gene TRBD2, 6 bases. Trimming stripped 8 bases from V and 2 bases from J, with 12 bases between. This CDR3 is built from 12 residues. CDR1 and CDR2 (germline): SQVTM, ANQGSEA. The DNA of the CDR3 is TGCAGCACAATAGCGGAGCAAGAGACCCAGTACTTC. Residues: CSTIAEQETQYF.

V and J are TRBV3-1 (or the pseudogene TRBV3-2) and TRBJ2-5; a possible D gene is TRBD1 (6 bases). The ends were cut back, 1 base at V and 3 bases at J, with 15 bases in the middle. The CDR3 has 16 amino acids. The germline gives CDR1 LGHDT, CDR2 YNNKEL (reference sequence). CDR3 in amino acids: CASSQAPGTPKETQYF. CDR3 DNA sequence: TGTGCCAGCAGCCAAGCGCCCGGGACACCGAAAGAGACCCAGTACTTC.

This chain joins TRBV5-1 and TRBJ1-1; D possibly corresponds to TRBD1 (6 bases). CDR1 is SGHRS, CDR2 YFSETQ, per germline. The V end was cut by 7 bases, the J end by 7 bases, with 20 bases between. This CDR3 is 14 amino acids long. Here the CDR3 reads CASSEGGLSNEAFF. The DNA of the CDR3 is TGCGCCAGCTCGGAGGGGGGGCTGTCGAATGAAGCTTTCTTT.

This clone was observed once. This chain connects TRBV2 to TRBJ2-7; D is perhaps TRBD1 (5 bases). Germline loops: CDR1 SNHLY, CDR2 FYNNEI. The CDR3 runs 16 residues. Trimming took off 3 bases at V and 2 bases at J, with 17 bases between the two ends. CDR3 nucleotide sequence: TGTGCCAGCAGTGATAGGGGCCCCATCCCCACCTACGAGCAGTACTTC. It yields the protein CASSDRGPIPTYEQYF.

The DNA for the CDR3 is TGTGCCAGCAGCCCAGGACAGGGGGCTGGGGGAAACACCATATATTTT. This encodes CASSPGQGAGGNTIYF. The chain is built from TRBV7-3 and TRBJ1-3; 11 positions match TRBD1. The CDR3 is made up of 16 amino acids. From germline, CDR1 is SGHTA and CDR2 FQGTGA. Trimming took 5 bases from V and 4 from J; bases not matched to a gene: 7.

In this sample, this clone turned up once. The chain recombines TRBV24-1 with TRBJ2-7; 8 positions agree with TRBD2. CDR1 and CDR2 (germline): KGHDR, SFDVKD. The V and J ends lost 7 bases and 0 bases, in that order; junction bases with no gene match: 1. The CDR3 contains 13 residues. The CDR3 here is CATRSGSSYEQYF. CDR3 nucleotide sequence: TGTGCCACCAGGAGCGGGAGCTCCTACGAGCAGTACTTC.

In the case of this clone: The sample contains more than one DNA sequence encoding this CDR3. CDR3 sequence reads: CASSQGRHYGYTF. CDR3 sequence (DNA): TGTGCCAGCAGCCAGGGACGGCATTATGGCTACACCTTC. V usage is TRBV3-1 (or the pseudogene TRBV3-2) and J usage is TRBJ1-2; possibly TRBD1 for D (5 bases). The CDR3 extends over 13 amino acids. Trimming shortened V by 3 bases and J by 5 bases, and 10 bases separated the two germline ends. The germline gives CDR1 LGHDT, CDR2 YNNKEL (reference sequence).

The chain carries TRBV7-2 and TRBJ2-3, with D perhaps being TRBD1 or TRBD2 (5 bases each). Between the trimmed V and J ends, which lost 2 bases and 6 bases, there was a span of 12 bases. The CDR3 consists of 14 residues. Germline V gene lookup returns CDR1 SGHTA and CDR2 FQGNSA. The CDR3 region is CASSLLREGDTQYF. The CDR3 region has the DNA TGTGCCAGCAGCTTACTACGTGAGGGGGATACGCAGTATTTT. The full variable domain, with the rest looked up from reference TRBV7-2 and TRBJ2-3, is GAGVSQSPSNKVTEKGKDVELRCDPISGHTALYWYRQSLGQGLEFLIYFQGNSAPDKSGLPSDRFSAERTGGSVSTLTIQRTQQEDSAVYLCASSLLREGDTQYFGPGTRLTVL.

The CDR3 protein is CASSPDGTSGPDTSSYEQYF. CDR3 coding DNA: TGCGCCAGCAGCCCGGACGGGACTAGCGGACCAGATACAAGCTCCTACGAGCAGTACTTC. The V call is TRBV5-1, the J call TRBJ2-7; 11 nucleotides align to TRBD2. V trimming: 4 bases; J trimming: 0 bases; junction bases outside the gene matches: 18. Germline values: CDR1 SGHRS, CDR2 YFSETQ. The CDR3 is 20 amino acids.